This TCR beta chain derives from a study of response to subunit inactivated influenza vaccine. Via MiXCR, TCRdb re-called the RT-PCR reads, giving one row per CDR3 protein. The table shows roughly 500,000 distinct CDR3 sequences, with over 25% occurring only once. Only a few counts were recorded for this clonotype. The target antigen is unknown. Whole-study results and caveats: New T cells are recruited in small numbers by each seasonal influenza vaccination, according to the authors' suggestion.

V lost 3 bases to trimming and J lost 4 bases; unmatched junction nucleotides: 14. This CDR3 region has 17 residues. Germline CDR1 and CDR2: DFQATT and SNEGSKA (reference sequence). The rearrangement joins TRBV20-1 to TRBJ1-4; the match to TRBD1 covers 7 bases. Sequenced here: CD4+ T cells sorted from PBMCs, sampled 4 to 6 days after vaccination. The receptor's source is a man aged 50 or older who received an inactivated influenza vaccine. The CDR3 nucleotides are TGCAGTGCTAGGTTATGGGGGGCAGGGGGGTTTAATGAAAAACTGTTTTTT. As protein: CSARLWGAGGFNEKLFF.